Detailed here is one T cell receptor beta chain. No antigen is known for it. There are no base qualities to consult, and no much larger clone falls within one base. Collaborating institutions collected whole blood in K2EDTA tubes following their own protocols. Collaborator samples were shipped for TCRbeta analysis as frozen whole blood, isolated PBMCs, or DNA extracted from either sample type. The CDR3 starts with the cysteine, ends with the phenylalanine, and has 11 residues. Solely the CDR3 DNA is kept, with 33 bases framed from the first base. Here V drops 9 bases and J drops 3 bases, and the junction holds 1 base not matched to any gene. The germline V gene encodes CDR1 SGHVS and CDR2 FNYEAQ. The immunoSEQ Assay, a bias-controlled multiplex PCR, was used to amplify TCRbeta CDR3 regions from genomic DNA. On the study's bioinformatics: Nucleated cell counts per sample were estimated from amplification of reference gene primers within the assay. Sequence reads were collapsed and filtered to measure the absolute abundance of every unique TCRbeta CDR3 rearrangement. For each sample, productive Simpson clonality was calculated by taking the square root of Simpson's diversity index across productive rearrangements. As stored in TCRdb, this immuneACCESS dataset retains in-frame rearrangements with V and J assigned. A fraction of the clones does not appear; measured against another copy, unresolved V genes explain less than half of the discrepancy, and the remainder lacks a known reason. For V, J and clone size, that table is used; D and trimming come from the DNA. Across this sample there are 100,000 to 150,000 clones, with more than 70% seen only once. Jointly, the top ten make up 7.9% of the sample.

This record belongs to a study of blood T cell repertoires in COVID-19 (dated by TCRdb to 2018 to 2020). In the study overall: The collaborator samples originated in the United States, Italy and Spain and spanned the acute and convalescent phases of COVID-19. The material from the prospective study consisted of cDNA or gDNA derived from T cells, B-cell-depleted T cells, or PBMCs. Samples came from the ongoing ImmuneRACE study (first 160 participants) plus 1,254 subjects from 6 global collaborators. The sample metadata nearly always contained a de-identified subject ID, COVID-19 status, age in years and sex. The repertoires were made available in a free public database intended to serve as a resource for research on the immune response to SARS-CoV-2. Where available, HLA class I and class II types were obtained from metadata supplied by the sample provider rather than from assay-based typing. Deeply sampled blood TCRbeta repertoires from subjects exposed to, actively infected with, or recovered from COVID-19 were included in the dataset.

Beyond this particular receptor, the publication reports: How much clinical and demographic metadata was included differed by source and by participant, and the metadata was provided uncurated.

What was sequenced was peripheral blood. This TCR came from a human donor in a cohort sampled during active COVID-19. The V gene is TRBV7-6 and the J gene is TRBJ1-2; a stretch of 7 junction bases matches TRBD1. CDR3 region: CASGTDYGYTF. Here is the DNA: TGTGCCAGTGGGACAGACTATGGCTACACCTTC.